The present T cell receptor beta chain was sequenced within a study of cytomegalovirus exposure and HLA in healthy donors. Overall study context: From HLA-typed donors, an early data release held 70 million to 95 million unique TCRs. Findings of the study overall: Links to common viral pathogens appeared, in a later analysis, for several of the most significant clusters. Later, TCR association rates were found to vary by HLA locus, highest for DRB1 and lowest for HLA-C. The study recorded 150 to 200 TCR beta chains that were cytomegalovirus-associated.

Researchers ran the PCR with 60 Vbeta and 13 Jbeta primers. Generated by immunoSEQ multiplex PCR, the TCRdb table keeps only in-frame clones and is missing some. This table holds 150,000 or so clones, around 80% found once. Germline V gene lookup returns CDR1 SNHLY and CDR2 FYNNEI. The length of the CDR3 is 13 residues. The trim removed 8 bases at V and 1 base at J, leaving 5 bases unmatched. This clone has a handful of counts. The antigen remains undetermined. This receptor was identified in a man in his forties or fifties in good health and CMV-seronegative. The chain couples TRBV2 to TRBJ2-7; 7 bases match TRBD2. Sequencing was carried out using PBMCs. The CDR3 sequence: CASGGGESYEQYF. CDR3 in DNA: TGTGCCAGCGGGGGGGGAGAGTCCTACGAGCAGTACTTC.